A single TCR beta chain is shown here with its context. What it binds is not known. It was with a sample-barcoded 5' primer and a J-beta primer mix that a second PCR of roughly 7 to 12 cycles was run. Each of the samples gave a minimum of 3 million paired-end reads that contained CDR3. TCRdb itself ran the 5' RACE reads through MiXCR, one entry per CDR3 protein. This sample carries about 1 million distinct CDR3 sequences, more than 40% of them seen once, and the ten largest clones take approximately 17%. The data originate from a study of blood T cells in healthy people across ages. Each donor gave 9 to 10 milliliters of peripheral blood. Samples had at least 7 million PBMCs isolated from them. Findings and caveats of the study: Per-million-T-cell TCR beta diversity fell roughly linearly with age.

Sequences were obtained from blood. This TCR came from a woman in her sixties or seventies in good health.

CDR3 protein: CASSLGFGRDYEQYF. CDR3 coding DNA: TGTGCCAGCAGCTTAGGTTTCGGGCGAGACTACGAGCAGTACTTC. V usage is TRBV11-2 and J usage is TRBJ2-7, with D unresolved. This CDR3 has 15 amino acids. Trimming pared 1 base from V and 3 bases from J, leaving 13 bases between. Germline CDR1 SGHAT, CDR2 FQNNGV.